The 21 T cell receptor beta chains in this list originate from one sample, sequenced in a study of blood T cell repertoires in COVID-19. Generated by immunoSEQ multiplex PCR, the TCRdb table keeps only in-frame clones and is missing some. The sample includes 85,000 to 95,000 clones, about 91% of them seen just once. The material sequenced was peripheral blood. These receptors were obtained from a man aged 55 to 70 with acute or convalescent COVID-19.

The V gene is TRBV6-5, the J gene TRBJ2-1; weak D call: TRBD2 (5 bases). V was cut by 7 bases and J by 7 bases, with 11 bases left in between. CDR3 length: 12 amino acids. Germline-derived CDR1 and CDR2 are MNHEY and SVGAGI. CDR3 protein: CASTPTRNEQFF. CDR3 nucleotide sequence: TGTGCCAGCACCCCCACTAGGAATGAGCAGTTCTTC.

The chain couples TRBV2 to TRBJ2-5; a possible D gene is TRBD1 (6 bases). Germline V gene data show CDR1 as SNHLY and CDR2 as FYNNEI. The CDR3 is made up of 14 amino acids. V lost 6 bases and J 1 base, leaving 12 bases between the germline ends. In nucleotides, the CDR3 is TGTGCCAGCAGGAAGGACAGACTCCAAGAGACCCAGTACTTC. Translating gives CASRKDRLQETQYF.

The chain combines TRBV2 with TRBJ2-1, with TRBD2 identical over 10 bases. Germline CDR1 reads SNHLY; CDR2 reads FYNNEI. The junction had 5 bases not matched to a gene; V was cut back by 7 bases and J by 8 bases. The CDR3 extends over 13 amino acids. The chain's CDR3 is CASMGTSVDEQFF. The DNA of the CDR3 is TGTGCCAGCATGGGGACTAGCGTAGATGAGCAGTTCTTC. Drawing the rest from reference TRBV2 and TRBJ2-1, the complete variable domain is EPEVTQTPSHQVTQMGQEVILRCVPISNHLYFYWYRQILGQKVEFLVSFYNNEISEKSEIFDDQFSVERPDGSNFTLKIRSTKLEDSAMYFCASMGTSVDEQFFGPGTRLTVL.

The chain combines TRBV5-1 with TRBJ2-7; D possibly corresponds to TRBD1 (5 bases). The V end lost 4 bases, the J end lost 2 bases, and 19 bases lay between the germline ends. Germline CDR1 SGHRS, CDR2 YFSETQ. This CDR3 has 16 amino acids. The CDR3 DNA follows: TGCGCCAGCAGCACCCAAACGACAGCCCGAGCCTACGAGCAGTACTTC. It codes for CASSTQTTARAYEQYF.

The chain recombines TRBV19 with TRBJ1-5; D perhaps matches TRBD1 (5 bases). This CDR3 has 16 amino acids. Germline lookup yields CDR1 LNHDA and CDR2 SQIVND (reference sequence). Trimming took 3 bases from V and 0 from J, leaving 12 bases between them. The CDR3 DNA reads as TGTGCCAGTAGTATGGCCAGGGCTCTTAGCAATCAGCCCCAGCATTTT. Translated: CASSMARALSNQPQHF. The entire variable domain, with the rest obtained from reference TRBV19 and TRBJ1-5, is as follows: DGGITQSPKYLFRKEGQNVTLSCEQNLNHDAMYWYRQDPGQGLRLIYYSQIVNDFQKGDIAEGYSVSREKKESFPLTVTSAQKNPTAFYLCASSMARALSNQPQHFGDGTRLSIL.

The DNA for the CDR3 is TGCGCCAGCAGTGACCCGACAGGGGGTGTCACCGGGGAGCTGTTTTTT. This gives the protein CASSDPTGGVTGELFF. V gene TRBV10-2 combines with J gene TRBJ2-2; 9 bases agree with TRBD1. The CDR3 consists of 16 residues. From germline, CDR1 is WSHSY and CDR2 SAAADI. V was pared by 3 bases and J by 4 bases, with 6 bases of the junction left unmatched.

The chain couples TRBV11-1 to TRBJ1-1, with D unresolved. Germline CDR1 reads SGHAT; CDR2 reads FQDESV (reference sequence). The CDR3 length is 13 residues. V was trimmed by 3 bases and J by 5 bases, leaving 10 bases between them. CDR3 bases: TGTGCCAGCAGCTTGTCTCCGGGGACTGAAGCTTTCTTT. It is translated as CASSLSPGTEAFF.

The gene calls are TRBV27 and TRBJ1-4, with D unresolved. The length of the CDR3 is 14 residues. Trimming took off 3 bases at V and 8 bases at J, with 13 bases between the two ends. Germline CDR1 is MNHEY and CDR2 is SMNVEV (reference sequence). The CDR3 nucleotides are TGTGCCAGCAGTTTCGGTCTTAGGAGGGAAAAACTGTTTTTT. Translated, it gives CASSFGLRREKLFF.

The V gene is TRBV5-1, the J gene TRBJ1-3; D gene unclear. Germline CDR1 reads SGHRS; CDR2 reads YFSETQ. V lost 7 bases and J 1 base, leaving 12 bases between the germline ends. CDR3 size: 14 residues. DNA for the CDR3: TGCGCCAGCCGAACAGCTACTTCTGGAAACACCATATATTTT. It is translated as CASRTATSGNTIYF.

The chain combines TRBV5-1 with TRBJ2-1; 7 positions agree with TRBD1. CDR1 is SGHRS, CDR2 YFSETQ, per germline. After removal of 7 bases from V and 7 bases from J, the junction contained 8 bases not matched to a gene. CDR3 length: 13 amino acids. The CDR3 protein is CASSLPGGNEQFF. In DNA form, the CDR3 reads TGCGCCAGCTCCCTCCCAGGGGGTAATGAGCAGTTCTTC.

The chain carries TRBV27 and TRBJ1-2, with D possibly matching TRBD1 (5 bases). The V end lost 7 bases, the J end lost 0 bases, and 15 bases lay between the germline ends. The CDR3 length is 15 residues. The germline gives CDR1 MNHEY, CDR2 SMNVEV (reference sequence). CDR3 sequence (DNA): TGTGCCAGCAAGGGGTACAGTGCCCCTAACTATGGCTACACCTTC. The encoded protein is CASKGYSAPNYGYTF.

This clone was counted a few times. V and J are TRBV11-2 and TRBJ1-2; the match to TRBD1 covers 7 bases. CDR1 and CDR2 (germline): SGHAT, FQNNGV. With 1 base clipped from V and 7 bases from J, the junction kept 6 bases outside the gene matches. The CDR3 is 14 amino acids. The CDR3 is CASSLVRGRGGYTF. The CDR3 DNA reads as TGTGCCAGCAGCTTAGTAAGGGGGCGAGGTGGCTACACCTTC.

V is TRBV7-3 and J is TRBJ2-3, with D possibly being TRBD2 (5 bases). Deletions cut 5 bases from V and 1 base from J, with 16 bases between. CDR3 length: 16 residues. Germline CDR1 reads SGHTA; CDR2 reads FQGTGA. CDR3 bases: TGTGCCAGCAGCCCCCGGGAAGCGCTGGGCACAGATACGCAGTATTTT. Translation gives CASSPREALGTDTQYF. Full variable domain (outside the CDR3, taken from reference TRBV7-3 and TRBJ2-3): GAGVSQTPSNKVTEKGKYVELRCDPISGHTALYWYRQSLGQGPEFLIYFQGTGAADDSGLPNDRFFAVRPEGSVSTLKIQRTERGDSAVYLCASSPREALGTDTQYFGPGTRLTVL.

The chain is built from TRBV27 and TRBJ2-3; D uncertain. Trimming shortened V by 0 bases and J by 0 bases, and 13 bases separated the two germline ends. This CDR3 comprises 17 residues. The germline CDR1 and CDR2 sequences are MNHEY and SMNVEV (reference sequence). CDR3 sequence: CASSLSFGSSSTDTQYF. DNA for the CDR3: TGTGCCAGCAGTTTATCTTTCGGTAGCAGCAGCACAGATACGCAGTATTTT.

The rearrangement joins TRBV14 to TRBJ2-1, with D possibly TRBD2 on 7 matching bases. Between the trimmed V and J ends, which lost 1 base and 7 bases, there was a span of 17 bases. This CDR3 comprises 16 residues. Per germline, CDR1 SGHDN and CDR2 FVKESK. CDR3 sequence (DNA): TGTGCCAGCAGCCAAGCCAACGGTCGGGGGGCTAATGAGCAGTTCTTC. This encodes CASSQANGRGANEQFF.

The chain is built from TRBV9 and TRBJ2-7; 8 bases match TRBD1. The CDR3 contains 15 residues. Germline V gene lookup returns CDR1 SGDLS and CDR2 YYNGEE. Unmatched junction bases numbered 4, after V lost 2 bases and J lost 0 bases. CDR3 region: CASSVGQVSSYEQYF. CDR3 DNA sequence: TGTGCCAGCAGCGTGGGACAGGTTAGCTCCTACGAGCAGTACTTC.

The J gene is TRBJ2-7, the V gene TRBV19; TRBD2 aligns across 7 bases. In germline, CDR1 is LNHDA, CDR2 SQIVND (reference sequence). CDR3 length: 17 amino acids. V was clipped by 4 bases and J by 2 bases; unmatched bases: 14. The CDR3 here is CASSTPRLTSRTYEQYF. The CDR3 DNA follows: TGTGCCAGTAGTACCCCAAGGTTGACTAGCCGTACCTACGAGCAGTACTTC. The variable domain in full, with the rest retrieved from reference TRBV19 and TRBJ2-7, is DGGITQSPKYLFRKEGQNVTLSCEQNLNHDAMYWYRQDPGQGLRLIYYSQIVNDFQKGDIAEGYSVSREKKESFPLTVTSAQKNPTAFYLCASSTPRLTSRTYEQYFGPGTRLTVT.

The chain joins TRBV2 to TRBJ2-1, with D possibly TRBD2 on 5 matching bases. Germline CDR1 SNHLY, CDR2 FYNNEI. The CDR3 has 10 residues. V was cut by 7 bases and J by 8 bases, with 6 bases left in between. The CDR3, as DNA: TGTGCCAGCAACGGGGATGAGCAGTTCTTC. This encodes CASNGDEQFF. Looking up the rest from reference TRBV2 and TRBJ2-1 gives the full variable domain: EPEVTQTPSHQVTQMGQEVILRCVPISNHLYFYWYRQILGQKVEFLVSFYNNEISEKSEIFDDQFSVERPDGSNFTLKIRSTKLEDSAMYFCASNGDEQFFGPGTRLTVL.

The CDR3 DNA is TGTGCCACCAGTGATCCGAGCCCAGATACGCAGTATTTT. This codes for CATSDPSPDTQYF. The chain uses TRBV24-1 and TRBJ2-3, with D unresolved. CDR3 size: 13 residues. Germline CDR1 and CDR2: KGHDR and SFDVKD. Trimming shortened V by 3 bases and J by 4 bases, and 7 bases separated the two germline ends.

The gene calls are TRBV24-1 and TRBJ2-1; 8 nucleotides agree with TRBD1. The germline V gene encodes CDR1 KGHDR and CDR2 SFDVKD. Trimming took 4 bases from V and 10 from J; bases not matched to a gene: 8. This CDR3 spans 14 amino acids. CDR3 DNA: TGTGCCACCAGTGAGCGGACAGGGTCAAGGGAGCAGTTCTTC. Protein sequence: CATSERTGSREQFF.

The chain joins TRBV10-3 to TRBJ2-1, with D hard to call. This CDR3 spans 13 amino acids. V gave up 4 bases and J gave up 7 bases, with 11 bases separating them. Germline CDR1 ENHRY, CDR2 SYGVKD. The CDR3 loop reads CAISGFAGNEQFF. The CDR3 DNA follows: TGTGCCATCAGTGGATTCGCCGGGAATGAGCAGTTCTTC.